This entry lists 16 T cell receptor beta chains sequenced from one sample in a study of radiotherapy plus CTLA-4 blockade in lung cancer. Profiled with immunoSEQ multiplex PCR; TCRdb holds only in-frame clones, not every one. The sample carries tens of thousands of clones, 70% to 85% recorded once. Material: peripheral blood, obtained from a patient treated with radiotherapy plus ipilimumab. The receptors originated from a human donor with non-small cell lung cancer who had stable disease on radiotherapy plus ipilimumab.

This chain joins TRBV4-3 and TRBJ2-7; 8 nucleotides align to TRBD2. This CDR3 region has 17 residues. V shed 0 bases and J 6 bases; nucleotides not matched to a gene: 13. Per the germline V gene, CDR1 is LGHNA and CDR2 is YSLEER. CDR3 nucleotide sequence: TGCGCCAGCAGCCAAGATCTGCCTGGGACTAGTGACGGCGAGCAGTACTTC. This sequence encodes CASSQDLPGTSDGEQYF.

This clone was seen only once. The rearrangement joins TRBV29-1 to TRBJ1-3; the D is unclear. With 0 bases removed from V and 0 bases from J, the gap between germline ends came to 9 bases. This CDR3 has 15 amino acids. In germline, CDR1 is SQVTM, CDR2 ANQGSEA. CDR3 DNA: TGCAGCGTTGAAGAAGTGGCGAGCTCTGGAAACACCATATATTTT. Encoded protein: CSVEEVASSGNTIYF.

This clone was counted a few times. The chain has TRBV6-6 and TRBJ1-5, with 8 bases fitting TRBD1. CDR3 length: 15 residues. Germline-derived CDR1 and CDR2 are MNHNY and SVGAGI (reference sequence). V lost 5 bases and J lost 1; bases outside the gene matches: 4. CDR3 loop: CASSLGQGSNQPQHF. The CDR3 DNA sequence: TGTGCCAGCAGTCTCGGACAGGGAAGCAATCAGCCCCAGCATTTT.

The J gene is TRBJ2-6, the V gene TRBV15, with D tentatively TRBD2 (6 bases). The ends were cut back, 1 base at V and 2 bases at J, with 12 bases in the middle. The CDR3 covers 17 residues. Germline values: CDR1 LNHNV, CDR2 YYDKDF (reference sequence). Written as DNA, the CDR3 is TGTGCCACCAGCAGAGCCACCCCGGGGGCTGGGGCCAACGTCCTGACTTTC. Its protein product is CATSRATPGAGANVLTF.

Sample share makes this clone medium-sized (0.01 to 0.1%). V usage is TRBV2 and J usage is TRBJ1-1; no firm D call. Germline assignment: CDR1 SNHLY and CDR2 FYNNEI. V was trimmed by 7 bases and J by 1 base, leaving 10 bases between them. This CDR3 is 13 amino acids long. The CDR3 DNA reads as TGTGCCAGCAATTTAGCGGCGAACACTGAAGCTTTCTTT. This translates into CASNLAANTEAFF. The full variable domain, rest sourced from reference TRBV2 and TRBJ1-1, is EPEVTQTPSHQVTQMGQEVILRCVPISNHLYFYWYRQILGQKVEFLVSFYNNEISEKSEIFDDQFSVERPDGSNFTLKIRSTKLEDSAMYFCASNLAANTEAFFGQGTRLTVV.

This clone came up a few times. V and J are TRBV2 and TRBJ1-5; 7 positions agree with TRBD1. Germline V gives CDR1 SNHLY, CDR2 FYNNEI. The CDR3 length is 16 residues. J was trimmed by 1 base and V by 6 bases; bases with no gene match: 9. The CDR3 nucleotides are TGTGCCAGCAGCCGAATGGGGACAGCGAGCAATCAGCCCCAGCATTTT. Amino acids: CASSRMGTASNQPQHF.

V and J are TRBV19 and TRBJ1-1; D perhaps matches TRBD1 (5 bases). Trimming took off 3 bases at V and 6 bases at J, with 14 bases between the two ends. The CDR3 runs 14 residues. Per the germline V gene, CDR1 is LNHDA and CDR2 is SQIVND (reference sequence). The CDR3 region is CASSMSGVGAEAFF. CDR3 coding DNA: TGTGCCAGTAGTATGAGTGGGGTAGGGGCTGAAGCTTTCTTT.

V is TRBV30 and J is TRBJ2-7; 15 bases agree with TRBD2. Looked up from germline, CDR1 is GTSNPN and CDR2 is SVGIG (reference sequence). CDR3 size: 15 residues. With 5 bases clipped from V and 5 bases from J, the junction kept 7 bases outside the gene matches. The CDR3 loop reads CAWAGLAGGPDEQYF. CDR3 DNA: TGTGCCTGGGCTGGACTAGCGGGGGGGCCGGACGAGCAGTACTTC.

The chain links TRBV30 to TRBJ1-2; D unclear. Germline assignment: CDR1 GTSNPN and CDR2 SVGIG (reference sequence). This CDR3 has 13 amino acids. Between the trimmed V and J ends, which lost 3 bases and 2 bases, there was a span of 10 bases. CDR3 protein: CAWSVLNNYGYTF. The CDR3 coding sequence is TGTGCCTGGAGCGTCCTAAACAACTATGGCTACACCTTC. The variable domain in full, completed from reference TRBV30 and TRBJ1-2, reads SQTIHQWPATLVQPVGSPLSLECTVEGTSNPNLYWYRQAAGRGLQLLFYSVGIGQISSEVPQNLSASRPQDRQFILSSKKLLLSDSGFYLCAWSVLNNYGYTFGSGTRLTVV.

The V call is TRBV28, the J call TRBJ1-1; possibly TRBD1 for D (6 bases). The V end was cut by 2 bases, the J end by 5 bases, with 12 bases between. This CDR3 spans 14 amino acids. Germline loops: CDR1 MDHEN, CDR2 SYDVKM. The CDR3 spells CASSLQGRRTEAFF. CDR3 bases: TGTGCCAGCAGTTTACAGGGGAGGAGGACTGAAGCTTTCTTT. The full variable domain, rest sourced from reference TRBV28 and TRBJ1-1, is DVKVTQSSRYLVKRTGEKVFLECVQDMDHENMFWYRQDPGLGLRLIYFSYDVKMKEKGDIPEGYSVSREKKERFSLILESASTNQTSMYLCASSLQGRRTEAFFGQGTRLTVV.

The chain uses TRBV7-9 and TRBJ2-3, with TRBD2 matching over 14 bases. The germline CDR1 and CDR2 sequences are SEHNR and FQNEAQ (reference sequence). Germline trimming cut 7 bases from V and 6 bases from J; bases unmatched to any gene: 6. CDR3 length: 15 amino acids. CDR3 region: CASNRLAGGWDTQYF. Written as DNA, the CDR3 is TGTGCCAGCAACCGACTAGCGGGGGGGTGGGATACGCAGTATTTT.

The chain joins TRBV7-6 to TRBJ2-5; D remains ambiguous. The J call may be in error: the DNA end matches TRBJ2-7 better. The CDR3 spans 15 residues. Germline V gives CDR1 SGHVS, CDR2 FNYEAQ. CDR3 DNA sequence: TGTGCCAGCAGCTTAGGTTCAGACCTTACCTACGAGCAGTACTTC. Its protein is CASSLGSDLTYEQYF.

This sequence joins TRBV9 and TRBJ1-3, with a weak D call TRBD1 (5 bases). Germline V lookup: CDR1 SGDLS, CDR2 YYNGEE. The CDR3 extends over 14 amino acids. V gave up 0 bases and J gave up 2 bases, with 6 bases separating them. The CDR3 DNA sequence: TGTGCCAGCAGCGTAGGAGGGGCTGGAAACACCATATATTTT. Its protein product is CASSVGGAGNTIYF.

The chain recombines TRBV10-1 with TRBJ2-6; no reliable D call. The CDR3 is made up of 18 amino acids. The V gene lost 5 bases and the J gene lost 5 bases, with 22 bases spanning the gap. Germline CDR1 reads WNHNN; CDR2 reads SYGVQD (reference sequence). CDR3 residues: CASSHQEIAQSRANVLTF. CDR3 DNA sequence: TGCGCCAGCAGTCATCAGGAAATCGCACAAAGTCGGGCCAACGTCCTGACTTTC.

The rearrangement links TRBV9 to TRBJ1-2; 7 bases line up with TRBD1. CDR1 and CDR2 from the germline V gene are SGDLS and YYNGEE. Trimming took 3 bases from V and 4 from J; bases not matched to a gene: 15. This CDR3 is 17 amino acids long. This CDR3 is CASSAREGAIPSYGYTF. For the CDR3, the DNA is TGTGCCAGCAGCGCCCGAGAGGGGGCGATCCCCAGCTATGGCTACACCTTC.

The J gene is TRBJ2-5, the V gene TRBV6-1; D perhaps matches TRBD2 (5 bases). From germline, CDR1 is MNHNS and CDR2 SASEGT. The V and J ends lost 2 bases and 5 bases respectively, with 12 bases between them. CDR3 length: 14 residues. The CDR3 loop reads CASSESASPETQYF. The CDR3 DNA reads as TGTGCCAGCAGTGAATCTGCTAGCCCCGAGACCCAGTACTTC.